This TCR beta chain was sequenced for a study of blood T cell repertoires in COVID-19. The assay was immunoSEQ multiplex PCR, and TCRdb's table has in-frame clones only and misses some. This sample has more than 300,000 clones, with approximately 89% found just once. Germline-derived CDR1 and CDR2 are SGHTA and FQGNSA. The CDR3 loop spans 13 amino acids. J was trimmed by 9 bases and V by 5 bases; bases with no gene match: 7. The specimen sequenced was PBMCs or T cells enriched from blood (not recorded which). This sequence was found in a woman aged 40 to 50 who had been exposed to COVID-19. The chain is built from TRBV7-2 and TRBJ2-1, with TRBD2 identical over 7 bases. This CDR3 reads CASSRDWEGEQFF. CDR3 in DNA: TGTGCCAGCAGCCGAGACTGGGAGGGTGAGCAGTTCTTC.